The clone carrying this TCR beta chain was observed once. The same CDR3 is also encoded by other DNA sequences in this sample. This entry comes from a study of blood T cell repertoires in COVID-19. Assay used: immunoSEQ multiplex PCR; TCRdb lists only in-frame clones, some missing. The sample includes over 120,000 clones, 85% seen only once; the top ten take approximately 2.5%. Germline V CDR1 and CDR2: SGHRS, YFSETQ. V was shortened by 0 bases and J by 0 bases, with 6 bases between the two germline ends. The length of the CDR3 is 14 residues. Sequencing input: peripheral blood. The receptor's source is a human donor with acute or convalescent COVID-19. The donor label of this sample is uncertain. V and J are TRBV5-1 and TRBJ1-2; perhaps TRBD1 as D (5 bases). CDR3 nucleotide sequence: TGCGCCAGCAGCTTGGTAGGGGCTAACTATGGCTACACCTTC. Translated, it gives CASSLVGANYGYTF.